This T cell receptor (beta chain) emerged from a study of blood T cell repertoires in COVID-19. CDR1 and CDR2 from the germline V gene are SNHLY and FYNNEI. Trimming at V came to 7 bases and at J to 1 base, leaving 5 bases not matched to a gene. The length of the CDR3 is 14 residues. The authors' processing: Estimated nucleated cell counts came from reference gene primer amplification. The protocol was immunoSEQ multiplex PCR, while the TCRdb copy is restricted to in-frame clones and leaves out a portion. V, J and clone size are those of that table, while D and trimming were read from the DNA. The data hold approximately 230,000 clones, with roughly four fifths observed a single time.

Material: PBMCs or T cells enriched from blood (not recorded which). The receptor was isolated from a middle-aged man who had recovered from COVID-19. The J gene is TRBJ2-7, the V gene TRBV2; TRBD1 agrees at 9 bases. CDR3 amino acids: CASMGDRDSYEQYF. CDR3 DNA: TGTGCCAGCATGGGGGACAGGGATTCCTACGAGCAGTACTTC.